This TCR beta chain was profiled in a study of blood T cell repertoires in COVID-19. CDR3 length equals 16 residues. V was pared by 4 bases and J by 10 bases, with 22 bases between. The germline gives CDR1 MNHNS, CDR2 SASEGT. Produced via immunoSEQ multiplex PCR; TCRdb's table is partial and in-frame only. The sample lists roughly 190,000 clones; roughly 84% were seen once. The specimen sequenced was peripheral blood. The receptor was derived from a human donor with acute or convalescent COVID-19. The donor label of this sample is uncertain. The rearrangement uses TRBV6-1 and TRBJ1-4; D might be TRBD1 (6 bases). The chain's CDR3 is CASSAEFRGWQGKLFF. In DNA, the CDR3 is TGTGCCAGCAGTGCGGAGTTTAGGGGGTGGCAGGGAAAACTGTTTTTT.